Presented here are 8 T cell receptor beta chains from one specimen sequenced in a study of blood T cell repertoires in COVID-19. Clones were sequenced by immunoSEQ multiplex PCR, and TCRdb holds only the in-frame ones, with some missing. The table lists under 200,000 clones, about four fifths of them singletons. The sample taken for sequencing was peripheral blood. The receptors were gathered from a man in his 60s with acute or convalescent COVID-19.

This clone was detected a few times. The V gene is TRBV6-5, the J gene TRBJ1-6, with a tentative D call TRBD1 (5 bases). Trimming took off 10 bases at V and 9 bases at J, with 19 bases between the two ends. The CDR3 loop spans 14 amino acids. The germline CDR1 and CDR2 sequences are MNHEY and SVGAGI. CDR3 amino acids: CATVIGGKLSPLHF. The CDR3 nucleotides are TGTGCCACCGTGATCGGGGGGAAACTTTCACCCCTCCACTTT.

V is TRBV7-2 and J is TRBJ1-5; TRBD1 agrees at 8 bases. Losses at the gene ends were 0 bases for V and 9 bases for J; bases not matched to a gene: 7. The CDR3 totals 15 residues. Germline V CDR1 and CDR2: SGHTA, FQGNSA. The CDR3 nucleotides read TGTGCCAGCAGCTTAGCGGGGGGGACAGGCCTGCCCCAGCATTTT. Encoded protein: CASSLAGGTGLPQHF.

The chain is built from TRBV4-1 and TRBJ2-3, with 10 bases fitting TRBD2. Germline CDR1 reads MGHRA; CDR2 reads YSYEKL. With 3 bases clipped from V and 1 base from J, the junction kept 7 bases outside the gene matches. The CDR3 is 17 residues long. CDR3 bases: TGCGCCAGCAGCCAGGGTAGCGGGAGGCTGGGCACAGATACGCAGTATTTT. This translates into CASSQGSGRLGTDTQYF.

The CDR3 here is CASSPRDRVWQETQYF. The DNA for the CDR3 is TGTGCCAGCTCACCCCGGGACAGGGTATGGCAAGAGACCCAGTACTTC. This chain links TRBV18 with TRBJ2-5, with 9 bases aligning to TRBD1. The V and J ends lost 3 bases and 2 bases, in that order; junction bases with no gene match: 7. Germline V gives CDR1 KGHSH, CDR2 LQKENI. The CDR3 is 16 residues long. Drawing the rest from reference TRBV18 and TRBJ2-5, the complete variable domain is NAGVMQNPRHLVRRRGQEARLRCSPMKGHSHVYWYRQLPEEGLKFMVYLQKENIIDESGMPKERFSAEFPKEGPSILRIQQVVRGDSAAYFCASSPRDRVWQETQYFGPGTRLLVL.

The CDR3 region is CATSAKQAGALYEQYF. Written as DNA, the CDR3 is TGTGCCACCAGTGCGAAGCAGGCGGGAGCGCTATACGAGCAGTACTTC. This chain connects TRBV24-1 to TRBJ2-7; TRBD2 aligns across 7 bases. CDR1 is KGHDR, CDR2 SFDVKD, per germline. This CDR3 has 16 residues. Trimming removed 5 bases from V and 4 bases from J; junction bases left unmatched: 13.

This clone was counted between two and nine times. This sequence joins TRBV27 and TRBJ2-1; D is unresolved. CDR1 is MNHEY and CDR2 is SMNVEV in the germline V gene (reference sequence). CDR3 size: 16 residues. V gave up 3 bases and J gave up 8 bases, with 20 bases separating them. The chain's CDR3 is CASSFTNRPRYDEQFF. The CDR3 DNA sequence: TGTGCCAGCAGTTTTACTAACCGTCCACGGTACGATGAGCAGTTCTTC.

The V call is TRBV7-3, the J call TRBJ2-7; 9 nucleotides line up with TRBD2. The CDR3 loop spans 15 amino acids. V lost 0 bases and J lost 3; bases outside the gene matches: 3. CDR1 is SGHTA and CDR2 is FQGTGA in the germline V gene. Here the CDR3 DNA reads TGTGCCAGCAGCTTAACTAGCGGGAGTAACTACGAGCAGTACTTC. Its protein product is CASSLTSGSNYEQYF.

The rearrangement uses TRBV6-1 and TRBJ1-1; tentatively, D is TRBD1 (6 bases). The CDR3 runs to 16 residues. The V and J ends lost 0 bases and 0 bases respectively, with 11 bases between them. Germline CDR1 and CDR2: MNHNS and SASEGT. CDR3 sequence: CASSEATGRVNTEAFF. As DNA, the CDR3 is TGTGCCAGCAGTGAAGCAACAGGGAGGGTGAACACTGAAGCTTTCTTT.